The 18 T cell receptor beta chains presented below share a single source sample, sequenced in a study of T-cell reconstitution after alpha-beta-depleted transplantation in children. TCRbeta library construction was performed incorporating unique molecular identifiers. TCRdb passed the PCR reads through MiXCR, listing each CDR3 protein once. The sample gives under 750,000 distinct CDR3 sequences, 23% of which show up once; over 12% is in the top ten. This material consisted of PBMCs, mostly from graft donor cells, taken 360 days after TCRalphabeta/CD19-depleted stem cell transplant. These receptors came from a boy under two years old who had a stem cell transplant for acute myeloid leukemia, so the T cells may come from the graft donor.

This clonotype was picked up many times. The rearrangement uses TRBV20-1 and TRBJ2-3; D remains unclear. The CDR3 runs to 14 residues. Per germline, CDR1 DFQATT and CDR2 SNEGSKA (reference sequence). The germline V and J ends were trimmed by 3 bases and 2 bases, with 12 bases remaining between them. For the CDR3, the DNA is TGCAGTGCTAGTCGCGTCGGCGACACAGATACGCAGTATTTT. Protein product: CSASRVGDTDTQYF.

This clonotype occurred many times. The V call is TRBV7-9, the J call TRBJ2-5; TRBD1 matches 8 bases. The CDR3 contains 18 residues. Germline V gene lookup returns CDR1 SEHNR and CDR2 FQNEAQ (reference sequence). V was pared by 1 base and J by 3 bases, with 13 bases of the junction left unmatched. The CDR3 sequence: CASSLVRGQGGLKETQYF. The CDR3 coding sequence is TGTGCCAGCAGCTTAGTAAGAGGACAGGGAGGCCTAAAAGAGACCCAGTACTTC.

This clonotype was detected a few times. V gene TRBV12-3 or TRBV12-4 combines with J gene TRBJ1-4, with 7 bases matching TRBD1. After removal of 5 bases from V and 6 bases from J, the junction contained 3 bases not matched to a gene. The CDR3 sequence is 13 residues long. The CDR3 sequence: CASSLQGYEKLFF. The CDR3 coding sequence is TGTGCCAGCAGTCTACAGGGGTATGAAAAACTGTTTTTT.

This chain uses TRBV28 with TRBJ2-3; D is unclear. Germline CDR1 reads MDHEN; CDR2 reads SYDVKM. The CDR3 has 11 amino acids. The germline V and J ends were trimmed by 8 bases and 11 bases, with 14 bases remaining between them. CDR3 protein: CASVDGREQYF. The CDR3 nucleotides are TGTGCCAGCGTAGATGGCAGAGAGCAGTATTTT. The full variable domain, its missing parts supplied by reference TRBV28 and TRBJ2-3, is DVKVTQSSRYLVKRTGEKVFLECVQDMDHENMFWYRQDPGLGLRLIYFSYDVKMKEKGDIPEGYSVSREKKERFSLILESASTNQTSMYLCASVDGREQYFGPGTRLTVL.

This clonotype was seen repeatedly, ten times or more. The CDR3 coding sequence is TGCAGCGTTAGCCCCCTTCCCCCGCCCTACGAGCAGTACTTC. Encoded protein: CSVSPLPPPYEQYF. This sequence joins TRBV29-1 and TRBJ2-7; unclear D gene. This CDR3 is built from 14 residues. V lost 5 bases and J lost 2, with 16 bases in between. CDR1 is SQVTM, CDR2 ANQGSEA, per germline.

The rearrangement joins TRBV9 to TRBJ1-5, with a possible D match to TRBD1 (6 bases). This CDR3 is built from 15 residues. Germline values: CDR1 SGDLS, CDR2 YYNGEE. V lost 4 bases and J lost 5, with 16 bases in between. The CDR3 DNA is TGTGCCAGCAGCCTCTTGGACAGTGCCGATCAGCCCCAGCATTTT. This codes for CASSLLDSADQPQHF.

This clonotype has only a few counts. V usage is TRBV20-1 and J usage is TRBJ2-1; D perhaps matches TRBD1 (6 bases). Germline CDR1 and CDR2: DFQATT and SNEGSKA (reference sequence). The CDR3 covers 14 residues. Trimming took off 4 bases at V and 6 bases at J, with 16 bases between the two ends. The CDR3 loop reads CSAKRGGYGNEQFF. The CDR3 DNA sequence: TGCAGTGCTAAGAGAGGGGGTTATGGCAATGAGCAGTTCTTC.

This rearrangement joins TRBV2 to TRBJ2-5; possibly TRBD1 or TRBD2 for D (6 bases each). Germline assignment: CDR1 SNHLY and CDR2 FYNNEI. V was trimmed by 1 base and J by 0 bases, leaving 9 bases between them. The CDR3 consists of 15 residues. CDR3 DNA sequence: TGTGCCAGCAGTGAAGGAAGGGGGGACCAAGAGACCCAGTACTTC. This translates into CASSEGRGDQETQYF. Full variable domain (rest looked up from reference TRBV2 and TRBJ2-5): EPEVTQTPSHQVTQMGQEVILRCVPISNHLYFYWYRQILGQKVEFLVSFYNNEISEKSEIFDDQFSVERPDGSNFTLKIRSTKLEDSAMYFCASSEGRGDQETQYFGPGTRLLVL.

The rearrangement uses TRBV6-1 and TRBJ1-5; possibly TRBD1 for D (6 bases). The ends were cut back, 6 bases at V and 4 bases at J, with 13 bases in the middle. Germline CDR1 and CDR2: MNHNS and SASEGT. The CDR3 contains 14 residues. Here the CDR3 reads CASSLNDRNQPQHF. The CDR3 nucleotides read TGTGCCAGCAGCCTTAACGACAGGAATCAGCCCCAGCATTTT.

V gene TRBV12-3 or TRBV12-4 combines with J gene TRBJ2-1; possibly TRBD2 for D (6 bases). CDR3 length: 14 residues. The V end lost 6 bases, the J end lost 7 bases, and 16 bases lay between the germline ends. This chain's CDR3 is CASRGGRWGNEQFF. CDR3 nucleotide sequence: TGTGCCAGCAGGGGAGGCAGGTGGGGGAATGAGCAGTTCTTC.

This clonotype has more than one count but fewer than ten. The chain couples TRBV6-5 to TRBJ2-1, with D perhaps TRBD2 (7 bases). Trimming removed 3 bases at V and 4 bases at J, with 13 bases between. CDR1 MNHEY and CDR2 SVGAGI come from the germline V gene. The CDR3 is 15 residues long. In DNA, the CDR3 is TGTGCCAGCAGTTATCGACGGGGGGCTTACAATGAGCAGTTCTTC. Encoded protein: CASSYRRGAYNEQFF.

The V gene is TRBV29-1, the J gene TRBJ2-3, with 8 bases aligning to TRBD2. The germline V gene encodes CDR1 SQVTM and CDR2 ANQGSEA. The CDR3 runs 14 residues. V trimming: 4 bases; J trimming: 0 bases; junction bases outside the gene matches: 3. CDR3 protein: CSVGGGPSTDTQYF. CDR3 bases: TGCAGCGTTGGCGGGGGGCCTAGCACAGATACGCAGTATTTT.

The sample holds a few counts of this clonotype. This sequence joins TRBV20-1 and TRBJ1-1; no definite D call. Germline V gives CDR1 DFQATT, CDR2 SNEGSKA (reference sequence). This CDR3 has 14 amino acids. Deletions cut 1 base from V and 5 bases from J, with 14 bases between. The CDR3 protein is CSARGGRVGTEAFF. The CDR3 nucleotides are TGCAGTGCTAGAGGTGGAAGGGTAGGAACTGAAGCTTTCTTT.

Written as DNA, the CDR3 is TGCAGTGCTAGAAACGGGAGATCCGGGGAGCTGTTTTTT. Translating gives CSARNGRSGELFF. This chain joins TRBV20-1 and TRBJ2-2; possibly TRBD2 for D (6 bases). The CDR3 sequence is 13 residues long. V gave up 2 bases and J gave up 6 bases, with 10 bases separating them. CDR1 is DFQATT, CDR2 SNEGSKA, per germline (reference sequence).

This sequence joins TRBV7-2 and TRBJ2-7; D tentatively reads TRBD1 or TRBD2 (5 bases each). Trimming shortened V by 3 bases and J by 7 bases, and 19 bases separated the two germline ends. The CDR3 sequence is 15 residues long. The germline V gene has CDR1 SGHTA and CDR2 FQGNSA. The CDR3 is CASSFSEDTFYEQYV. The DNA for the CDR3 is TGTGCCAGCAGCTTTAGCGAGGACACCTTTTATGAGCAGTACGTC.

V and J are TRBV20-1 and TRBJ2-2; maybe TRBD1 (6 bases). This CDR3 spans 13 amino acids. In germline, CDR1 is DFQATT, CDR2 SNEGSKA (reference sequence). V was shortened by 5 bases and J by 2 bases, with 9 bases between the two germline ends. CDR3 coding DNA: TGCAGTGCTCACAGGGCTAACACCGGGGAGCTGTTTTTT. It is translated as CSAHRANTGELFF.

Many counts were recorded for this clonotype. The gene calls are TRBV20-1 and TRBJ2-1; D is unclear. This CDR3 spans 12 amino acids. The V gene's germline CDR1 is DFQATT and CDR2 SNEGSKA (reference sequence). Trimming cost V 6 bases and J 0 bases, with 6 bases left between them. The CDR3 loop is CSASSSYNEQFF. The DNA of the CDR3 is TGCAGTGCCTCCAGCTCCTACAATGAGCAGTTCTTC.

The chain uses TRBV7-2 and TRBJ1-6; D gene ambiguous. The germline gives CDR1 SGHTA, CDR2 FQGNSA. This CDR3 has 16 residues. V lost 5 bases, J lost 1 base, and 12 bases lay in between. The CDR3 DNA sequence: TGTGCCAGCAGCCTCGGGAGGACGTCCTATAATTCACCCCTCCACTTT. Amino acids: CASSLGRTSYNSPLHF.